This section outlines one T cell receptor beta chain sequence together with its context. Antigen: not known. The CDR3 is 13 amino acids. V dropped 3 bases and J dropped 4 bases, with 9 bases sitting between them. Germline V gives CDR1 KGHSH, CDR2 LQKENI. This sample was included in a study of T-cell memory formation after mild COVID-19. As for the study in general: There were largely donor-specific TCR clusters.

A 5'RACE reaction primed in the constant segment made cDNA libraries of TCR alpha and TCR beta, and these carried sample barcodes and UMIs. TCRdb passed the 5' RACE reads through MiXCR, listing each CDR3 protein once. The sample contains roughly 100,000 distinct CDR3 sequences, more than 13% of which appear only once. Study results and caveats: The second-wave clones peaking on day 37 were not confirmed as SARS-CoV-2-specific. The CD4+ clones that contracted clustered mainly within CM and EM, and the CD8+ clones concentrated in EMRA.

The sequence was collected from a man aged 18 to 30 who had mild COVID-19 (a few samples of this study predate the infection). Cell type and time point are not known. The chain uses TRBV18 and TRBJ1-1, with D hard to call. Sequences were obtained from PBMCs or a T cell subset sorted from them (not recorded which). The CDR3 region has the DNA TGTGCCAGCTCACCCGCTCCGGCCACTGAAGCTTTCTTT. Its protein product is CASSPAPATEAFF. The complete variable domain, with remaining parts taken from reference TRBV18 and TRBJ1-1, reads NAGVMQNPRHLVRRRGQEARLRCSPMKGHSHVYWYRQLPEEGLKFMVYLQKENIIDESGMPKERFSAEFPKEGPSILRIQQVVRGDSAAYFCASSPAPATEAFFGQGTRLTVV.